The next 28 T cell receptor beta chains were all read from a single sample in a study of Ad26.COV2.S vaccination and SARS-CoV-2 variants. Profiling relied on immunoSEQ multiplex PCR, and the TCRdb table lists in-frame clones only, not all of them. This sample has some 350,000 clones, with around 84% found just once. Described treatment: about 20 received Ad26.COV2.S at low or high dose, single or two shots; roughly 5 received placebo; per-sample allocation not given. Specimens were obtained on day 63 following the first vaccine or placebo injection. Sequences were derived from peripheral blood, sampled in a trial of Ad26.COV2.S vaccine versus placebo. The receptor source for this set is a person between 18 and 65 years old who received the Ad26.COV2.S COVID-19 vaccine or a placebo.

This clone was seen once. This sequence joins TRBV5-8 and TRBJ1-1; perhaps TRBD1 as D (5 bases). Germline CDR1 and CDR2: SGHTS and YDEGEE. V lost 2 bases to trimming and J lost 0 bases, with 11 bases between them. The CDR3 totals 15 residues. The CDR3 DNA sequence: TGTGCCAGCAGCTTTGGGACTTACATGAACACTGAAGCTTTCTTT. Translating it yields CASSFGTYMNTEAFF. The full variable domain, with the rest looked up from reference TRBV5-8 and TRBJ1-1, is EAGVTQSPTHLIKTRGQQATLRCSPISGHTSVYWYQQALGLGLQFLLWYDEGEERNRGNFPPRFSGRQFPNYSSELNVNALELEDSALYLCASSFGTYMNTEAFFGQGTRLTVV.

The rearrangement uses TRBV7-9 and TRBJ1-5; no reliable D call. CDR1 SEHNR and CDR2 FQNEAQ come from the germline V gene (reference sequence). The CDR3 extends over 18 amino acids. With 2 bases removed from V and 6 bases from J, the gap between germline ends came to 23 bases. The CDR3 loop reads CASSLSWEAGRQSQPQHF. CDR3 bases: TGTGCCAGCAGCTTAAGTTGGGAGGCAGGTAGGCAAAGTCAGCCCCAGCATTTT.

The chain joins TRBV14 to TRBJ2-7; D ambiguous. Per the germline V gene, CDR1 is SGHDN and CDR2 is FVKESK. V shed 1 base and J shed 6 bases, with 13 bases lying between them. This CDR3 contains 14 residues. The CDR3 DNA is TGTGCCAGCAGCCAAGCTCTGGGTTTCGCCGAGCAGTACTTC. Protein sequence: CASSQALGFAEQYF.

This clone was detected once. V usage is TRBV6-2 or TRBV6-3 and J usage is TRBJ2-1, with TRBD2 matching 8 bases. Germline trimming cut 2 bases from V and 0 bases from J; bases unmatched to any gene: 6. The germline CDR1 and CDR2 sequences are MNHEY and SVGEGT. The CDR3 has 17 residues. The CDR3 loop is CASSYGPGRGSYNEQFF. In DNA form, the CDR3 reads TGTGCCAGCAGTTACGGACCCGGGAGGGGCTCCTACAATGAGCAGTTCTTC.

This clone appeared a single time. This sequence joins TRBV10-2 and TRBJ2-5; 7 bases agree with TRBD2. Germline CDR1 is WSHSY and CDR2 is SAAADI. The junction had 20 bases not matched to a gene; V was cut back by 8 bases and J by 5 bases. The CDR3 covers 17 residues. This chain's CDR3 is CASGQGSSGAALETQYF. The CDR3 region has the DNA TGCGCCAGCGGGCAGGGATCTAGCGGAGCCGCCTTGGAGACCCAGTACTTC.

The genes are TRBV7-9 and TRBJ1-2, with D perhaps matching TRBD1 (5 bases). Germline V gene lookup returns CDR1 SEHNR and CDR2 FQNEAQ (reference sequence). Trimming cost V 4 bases and J 4 bases, with 16 bases left between them. The CDR3 contains 15 residues. CDR3 in DNA: TGTGCCAGCAGCTCTAGGATCCTGCAGGGCTATGGCTACACCTTC. Its translation is CASSSRILQGYGYTF.

This CDR3 reads CASSRGQDTYEQYF. The CDR3 DNA reads TGTGCCAGCAGCAGGGGACAGGACACCTACGAGCAGTACTTC. J is TRBJ2-7 and V is TRBV5-4, with 8 bases that match TRBD1. This CDR3 spans 14 amino acids. Germline V lookup: CDR1 SGHNT, CDR2 YYREEE (reference sequence). Germline trimming cut 4 bases from V and 2 bases from J; bases unmatched to any gene: 5. Combining the CDR3 with reference TRBV5-4 and TRBJ2-7 gives the whole variable domain ETGVTQSPTHLIKTRGQQVTLRCSSQSGHNTVSWYQQALGQGPQFIFQYYREEENGRGNFPPRFSGLQFPNYSSELNVNALELDDSALYLCASSRGQDTYEQYFGPGTRLTVT.

J is TRBJ2-5 and V is TRBV7-2; TRBD2 aligns across 15 bases. The CDR3 loop spans 16 amino acids. Trimming removed 3 bases from V and 7 bases from J; junction bases left unmatched: 6. Germline V gives CDR1 SGHTA, CDR2 FQGNSA. DNA of the CDR3: TGTGCCAGCAGCTTTGGACTAGCGGGAGGGCCGGGGACCCAGTACTTC. It specifies CASSFGLAGGPGTQYF.

The chain combines TRBV4-1 with TRBJ2-1; a weak D match, TRBD1 (6 bases). Deletions cut 5 bases from V and 0 bases from J, with 11 bases between. The V gene's germline CDR1 is MGHRA and CDR2 YSYEKL. This CDR3 is 15 amino acids long. The CDR3 loop is CASSNTGSSYNEQFF. CDR3 DNA: TGCGCCAGCAGCAACACAGGGAGCTCCTACAATGAGCAGTTCTTC.

The chain is built from TRBV3-1 (or the pseudogene TRBV3-2) and TRBJ2-2; TRBD1 aligns across 10 bases. Germline V gene lookup returns CDR1 LGHDT and CDR2 YNNKEL (reference sequence). This CDR3 spans 21 amino acids. The trim removed 4 bases at V and 5 bases at J, leaving 22 bases unmatched. For the CDR3, the DNA is TGTGCCAGCAGCCGCTCCCCGGGACAGGGGAGGACTAGGAGTCAAACCGGGGAGCTGTTTTTT. Translated: CASSRSPGQGRTRSQTGELFF.

V gene TRBV5-1 combines with J gene TRBJ2-1; 9 positions match TRBD2. Germline V gene sequence: CDR1 SGHRS, CDR2 YFSETQ. The V gene end was trimmed by 0 bases and the J gene end by 7 bases; junction bases not matched to a gene: 8. This CDR3 is built from 16 residues. CDR3 region: CASSLVAGADLNEQFF. The DNA for the CDR3 is TGCGCCAGCAGCTTGGTAGCGGGAGCGGACCTGAATGAGCAGTTCTTC.

This clone was observed a few times. The V call is TRBV27, the J call TRBJ2-1; 8 bases agree with TRBD2. The CDR3 length is 15 residues. Trimming at V came to 1 base and at J to 9 bases, leaving 8 bases not matched to a gene. Germline values: CDR1 MNHEY, CDR2 SMNVEV (reference sequence). CDR3 protein: CASSLFRGGLGEQFF. In DNA, the CDR3 is TGTGCCAGCAGTTTATTCCGGGGGGGCTTGGGTGAGCAGTTCTTC.

This chain links TRBV5-8 with TRBJ2-1, with 10 nucleotides matching TRBD2. Trimming took 5 bases from V and 2 from J; bases not matched to a gene: 4. The CDR3 runs 15 residues. The germline V gene encodes CDR1 SGHTS and CDR2 YDEGEE. The CDR3 DNA is TGTGCCAGCAGGGTAGCGGGGGGCCCCTACAATGAGCAGTTCTTC. This gives the protein CASRVAGGPYNEQFF.

This sequence joins TRBV2 and TRBJ2-7, with 8 bases fitting TRBD2. CDR1 and CDR2 from the germline V gene are SNHLY and FYNNEI. The CDR3 contains 18 residues. With V trimmed by 2 bases and J by 2 bases, 14 bases remained unmatched. The CDR3 DNA reads TGTGCCAGCAGTGAAAAGATAGAAGGCGGGAGGCCAACCTACGAGCAGTACTTC. Residues: CASSEKIEGGRPTYEQYF. The full variable domain, in which reference TRBV2 and TRBJ2-7 provide the parts outside the CDR3, is EPEVTQTPSHQVTQMGQEVILRCVPISNHLYFYWYRQILGQKVEFLVSFYNNEISEKSEIFDDQFSVERPDGSNFTLKIRSTKLEDSAMYFCASSEKIEGGRPTYEQYFGPGTRLTVT.

Concerning this clone itself: The junction departs from the called germline gene at one end, perhaps through a read error. The rearrangement joins TRBV27 to TRBJ2-3, with 7 positions matching TRBD2. The CDR3 is made up of 20 amino acids. Germline V gene data show CDR1 as MNHEY and CDR2 as SMNVEV (reference sequence). The CDR3 protein is CASRLSIAGRGGQGADTQYF. In nucleotides, the CDR3 is TGTGCCAGCAGGTTATCAATAGCGGGTCGGGGTGGCCAAGGGGCAGATACGCAGTATTTT.

The rearrangement joins TRBV3-1 (or the pseudogene TRBV3-2) to TRBJ1-6; D gene uncertain. Germline V CDR1 and CDR2: LGHDT, YNNKEL (reference sequence). The CDR3 loop spans 13 amino acids. V lost 1 base, J lost 5 bases, and 3 bases lay in between. The CDR3: CASSQAHNSPLHF. CDR3 nucleotides: TGTGCCAGCAGCCAAGCTCATAATTCACCCCTCCACTTT.

This clone appeared a few times. The rearrangement joins TRBV29-1 to TRBJ2-7; D may be TRBD1 (7 bases). Per germline, CDR1 SQVTM and CDR2 ANQGSEA. The V and J ends lost 4 bases and 6 bases respectively, with 16 bases between them. The length of the CDR3 is 13 residues. This CDR3 is CSVGTGDGGEQYF. The CDR3 DNA follows: TGCAGCGTTGGTACAGGGGACGGGGGCGAGCAGTACTTC.

The genes are TRBV10-3 and TRBJ2-3; maybe TRBD2 (5 bases). V was shortened by 4 bases and J by 5 bases, with 16 bases between the two germline ends. Germline assignment: CDR1 ENHRY and CDR2 SYGVKD. The CDR3 is 15 amino acids. The DNA of the CDR3 is TGTGCCATCAGTGCGAAACTAGGTGCCTTAGATACGCAGTATTTT. This translates into CAISAKLGALDTQYF.

The rearrangement joins TRBV6-2 or TRBV6-3 to TRBJ2-7; the match to TRBD1 covers 9 bases. Germline-derived CDR1 and CDR2 are MNHEY and SVGEGT. This CDR3 spans 16 amino acids. V shed 2 bases, J shed 3 bases, and the junction held 8 bases outside the gene matches. The DNA for the CDR3 is TGTGCCAGCAGTTACCGGGGACAGGGAACTTTCTACGAGCAGTACTTC. Its protein product is CASSYRGQGTFYEQYF.

The gene calls are TRBV5-6 and TRBJ2-3, with 7 nucleotides matching TRBD2. The length of the CDR3 is 16 residues. Germline loops: CDR1 SGHDT, CDR2 YYEEEE. With 2 bases clipped from V and 4 bases from J, the junction kept 10 bases outside the gene matches. The CDR3 protein is CASSLGTTSSADTQYF. The CDR3 DNA follows: TGTGCCAGCAGCTTAGGGACTACAAGCTCGGCAGATACGCAGTATTTT.

The chain employs TRBV2 and TRBJ1-3; tentatively, D is TRBD1 (5 bases). There are 15 residues in the CDR3. Trimming pared 4 bases from V and 3 bases from J, leaving 13 bases between. Germline V gives CDR1 SNHLY, CDR2 FYNNEI. Written as DNA, the CDR3 is TGTGCCAGCAGTGGAATACGGGGGATTGGAAACACCATATATTTT. It is translated as CASSGIRGIGNTIYF.

This chain uses TRBV2 with TRBJ2-3; tentative D call: TRBD1 (5 bases). The CDR3 loop spans 15 amino acids. The germline V gene encodes CDR1 SNHLY and CDR2 FYNNEI. V was shortened by 3 bases and J by 2 bases, with 12 bases between the two germline ends. The CDR3 loop reads CASSETRVDTDTQYF. In DNA form, the CDR3 reads TGTGCCAGCAGTGAGACCAGGGTGGACACAGATACGCAGTATTTT. Drawing the rest from reference TRBV2 and TRBJ2-3, the complete variable domain is EPEVTQTPSHQVTQMGQEVILRCVPISNHLYFYWYRQILGQKVEFLVSFYNNEISEKSEIFDDQFSVERPDGSNFTLKIRSTKLEDSAMYFCASSETRVDTDTQYFGPGTRLTVL.

A remark on this clone: It is likely a read error, because the conserved phenylalanine at the end of the CDR3 is missing. Because the CDR3's place on the DNA is in doubt, the DNA is left out and the CDR3 is given as listed by TCRdb. This CDR3 reads CASSANPGARG. V usage is TRBV21-1 and J usage is TRBJ1-1. TRBV21-1 is a known pseudogene. A total of 11 residues make up the CDR3, ends included.

This clone has only a few counts. This chain connects TRBV7-9 to TRBJ1-2, with 10 positions matching TRBD1. The germline CDR1 and CDR2 sequences are SEHNR and FQNEAQ (reference sequence). The CDR3 length is 15 residues. J lost 7 bases, V lost 3 bases, and 8 bases had no gene match. The CDR3 here is CASSFGDRGFFGYTF. The CDR3 nucleotides are TGTGCCAGCAGCTTCGGGGACAGGGGATTCTTTGGCTACACCTTC.

This rearrangement joins TRBV5-4 to TRBJ2-3, with D possibly TRBD2 on 6 matching bases. CDR1 and CDR2 (germline): SGHNT, YYREEE (reference sequence). CDR3 length: 16 amino acids. Trimming removed 1 base at V and 2 bases at J, with 14 bases between. Here the CDR3 reads CASSLSWEAFTDTQYF. The CDR3 coding sequence is TGTGCCAGCAGCTTGTCCTGGGAGGCATTCACAGATACGCAGTATTTT.

The rearrangement uses TRBV6-6 and TRBJ1-1, with 7 bases identical to TRBD1. Germline loops: CDR1 MNHNY, CDR2 SVGAGI (reference sequence). The CDR3 consists of 14 residues. Losses at the gene ends were 10 bases for V and 7 bases for J; bases not matched to a gene: 15. The DNA of the CDR3 is TGTGCCACTAAAGCCCCGGGACAGAGTAATGAAGCTTTCTTT. Translating it yields CATKAPGQSNEAFF.

CDR3 in DNA: TGTGCCAGCAGTTTTTTCGGTCTCTACCTGGAGGCTAACTATGGCTACACCTTC. Translation: CASSFFGLYLEANYGYTF. The chain combines TRBV28 with TRBJ1-2, with unresolved D. The germline V and J ends were trimmed by 3 bases and 0 bases, with 20 bases remaining between them. Germline CDR1 reads MDHEN; CDR2 reads SYDVKM. CDR3 size: 18 residues.

J is TRBJ1-5 and V is TRBV7-2; 10 bases align to TRBD1. CDR1 and CDR2 from the germline V gene are SGHTA and FQGNSA. The CDR3 has 14 residues. The junction had 5 bases not matched to a gene; V was cut back by 1 base and J by 11 bases. The CDR3 coding sequence is TGTGCCAGCAGCTTAGGACAGGGGGCATTCGCCCAGCATTTT. This gives the protein CASSLGQGAFAQHF.